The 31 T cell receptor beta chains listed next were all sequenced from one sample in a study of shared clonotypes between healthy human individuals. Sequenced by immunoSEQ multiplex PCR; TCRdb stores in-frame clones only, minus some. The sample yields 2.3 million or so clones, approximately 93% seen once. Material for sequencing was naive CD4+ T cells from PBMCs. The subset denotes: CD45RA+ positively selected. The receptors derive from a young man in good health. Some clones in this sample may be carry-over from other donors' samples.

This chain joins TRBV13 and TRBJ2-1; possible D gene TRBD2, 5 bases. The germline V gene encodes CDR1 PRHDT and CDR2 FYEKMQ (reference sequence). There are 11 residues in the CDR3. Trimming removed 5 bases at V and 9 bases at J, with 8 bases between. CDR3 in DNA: TGTGCCAGCAGCAAACTAGGTGAGCAGTTCTTC. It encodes CASSKLGEQFF.

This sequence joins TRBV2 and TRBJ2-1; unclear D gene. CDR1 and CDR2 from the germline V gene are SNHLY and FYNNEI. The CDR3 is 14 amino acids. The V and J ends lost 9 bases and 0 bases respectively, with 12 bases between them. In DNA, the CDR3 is TGTGCCAGTGTTCCCCTGAGCTCCTACAATGAGCAGTTCTTC. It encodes CASVPLSSYNEQFF.

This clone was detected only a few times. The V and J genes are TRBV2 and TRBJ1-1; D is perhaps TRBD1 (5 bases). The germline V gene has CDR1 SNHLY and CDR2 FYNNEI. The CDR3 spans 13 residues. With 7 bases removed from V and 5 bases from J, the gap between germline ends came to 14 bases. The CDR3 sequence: CASTLQEGTEAFF. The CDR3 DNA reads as TGTGCCAGCACCCTCCAGGAGGGGACTGAAGCTTTCTTT.

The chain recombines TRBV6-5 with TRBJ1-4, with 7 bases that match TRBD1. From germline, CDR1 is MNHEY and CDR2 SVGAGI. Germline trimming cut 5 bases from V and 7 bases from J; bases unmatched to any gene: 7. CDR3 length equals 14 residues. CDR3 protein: CASSPQGFSEKLFF. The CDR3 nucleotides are TGTGCCAGCAGTCCACAGGGGTTTAGTGAAAAACTGTTTTTT.

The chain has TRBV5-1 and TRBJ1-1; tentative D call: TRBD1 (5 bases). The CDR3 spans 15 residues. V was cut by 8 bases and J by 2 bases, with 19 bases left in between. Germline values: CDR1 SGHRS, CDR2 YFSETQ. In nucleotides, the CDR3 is TGCGCCAGTCAAGATAATGGGGGGTATAACACTGAAGCTTTCTTT. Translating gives CASQDNGGYNTEAFF.

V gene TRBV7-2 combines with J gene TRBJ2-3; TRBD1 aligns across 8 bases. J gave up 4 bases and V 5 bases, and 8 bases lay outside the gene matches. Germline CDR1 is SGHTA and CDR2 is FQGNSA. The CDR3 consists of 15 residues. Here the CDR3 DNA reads TGTGCCAGCAGCCGTTCACAGGGGGTGGCAGATACGCAGTATTTT. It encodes CASSRSQGVADTQYF.

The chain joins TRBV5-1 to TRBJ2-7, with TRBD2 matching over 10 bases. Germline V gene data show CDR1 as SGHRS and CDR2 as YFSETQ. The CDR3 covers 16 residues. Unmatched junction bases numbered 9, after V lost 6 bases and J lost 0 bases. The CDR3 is CASTRSSGRSSYEQYF. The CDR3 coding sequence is TGCGCCAGCACCAGATCTAGCGGGAGATCCTCCTACGAGCAGTACTTC.

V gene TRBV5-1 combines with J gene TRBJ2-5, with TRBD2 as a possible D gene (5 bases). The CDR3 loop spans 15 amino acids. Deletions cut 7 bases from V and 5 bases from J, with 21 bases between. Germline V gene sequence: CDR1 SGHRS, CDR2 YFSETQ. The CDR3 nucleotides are TGCGCCAGCGGAGGAGACGGAGCCACCCTTGAGACCCAGTACTTC. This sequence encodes CASGGDGATLETQYF.

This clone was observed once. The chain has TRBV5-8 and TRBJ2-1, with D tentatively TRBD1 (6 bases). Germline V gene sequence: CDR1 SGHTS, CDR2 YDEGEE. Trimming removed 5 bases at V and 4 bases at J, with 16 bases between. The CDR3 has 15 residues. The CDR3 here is CASRPPGTTYNEQFF. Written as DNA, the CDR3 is TGTGCCAGCAGGCCCCCGGGGACAACGTACAATGAGCAGTTCTTC.

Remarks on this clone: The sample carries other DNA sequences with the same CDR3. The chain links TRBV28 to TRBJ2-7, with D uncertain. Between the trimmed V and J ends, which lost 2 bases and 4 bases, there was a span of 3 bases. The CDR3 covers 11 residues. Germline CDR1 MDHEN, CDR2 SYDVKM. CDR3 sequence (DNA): TGTGCCAGCAGTTTAAAATACGAGCAGTACTTC. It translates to CASSLKYEQYF.

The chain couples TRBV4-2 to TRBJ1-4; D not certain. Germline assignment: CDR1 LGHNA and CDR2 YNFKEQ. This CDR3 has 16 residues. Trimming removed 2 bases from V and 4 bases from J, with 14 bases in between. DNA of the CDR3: TGTGCCAGCAGCCAACAACGCCGTGGAGGTAATGAAAAACTGTTTTTT. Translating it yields CASSQQRRGGNEKLFF.

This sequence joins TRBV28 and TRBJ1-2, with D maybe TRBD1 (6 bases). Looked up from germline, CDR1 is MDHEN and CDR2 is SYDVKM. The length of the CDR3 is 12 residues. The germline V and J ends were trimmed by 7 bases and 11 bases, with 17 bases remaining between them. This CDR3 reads CASTSGQSFYTF. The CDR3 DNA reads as TGTGCCAGCACCTCAGGACAGAGTTTTTACACCTTC.

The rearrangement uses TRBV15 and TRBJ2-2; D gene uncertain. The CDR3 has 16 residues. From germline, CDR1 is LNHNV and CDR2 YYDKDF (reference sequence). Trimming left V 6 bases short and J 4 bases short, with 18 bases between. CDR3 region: CATRTFSRLSTGELFF. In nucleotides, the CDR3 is TGTGCCACCAGGACTTTTTCTAGGTTGAGCACCGGGGAGCTGTTTTTT.

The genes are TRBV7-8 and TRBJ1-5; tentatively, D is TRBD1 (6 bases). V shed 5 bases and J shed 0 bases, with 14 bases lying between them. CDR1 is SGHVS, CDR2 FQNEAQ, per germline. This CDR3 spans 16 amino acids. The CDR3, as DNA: TGTGCCAGCAGCGCTAGACAGGCCGGTAGCAATCAGCCCCAGCATTTT. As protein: CASSARQAGSNQPQHF.

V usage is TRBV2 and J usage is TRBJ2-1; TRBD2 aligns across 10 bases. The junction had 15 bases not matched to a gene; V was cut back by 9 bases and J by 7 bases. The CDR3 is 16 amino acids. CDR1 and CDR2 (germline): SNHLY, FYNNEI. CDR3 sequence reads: CASVAMSGRARNEQFF. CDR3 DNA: TGTGCCAGTGTAGCGATGAGCGGGAGGGCCAGGAATGAGCAGTTCTTC. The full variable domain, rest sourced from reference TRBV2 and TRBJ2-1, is EPEVTQTPSHQVTQMGQEVILRCVPISNHLYFYWYRQILGQKVEFLVSFYNNEISEKSEIFDDQFSVERPDGSNFTLKIRSTKLEDSAMYFCASVAMSGRARNEQFFGPGTRLTVL.

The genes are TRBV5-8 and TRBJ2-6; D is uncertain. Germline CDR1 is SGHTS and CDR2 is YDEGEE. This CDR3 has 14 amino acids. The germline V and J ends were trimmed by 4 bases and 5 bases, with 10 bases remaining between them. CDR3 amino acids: CASSLLTRANVLTF. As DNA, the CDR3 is TGTGCCAGCAGCCTATTAACCAGGGCCAACGTCCTGACTTTC.

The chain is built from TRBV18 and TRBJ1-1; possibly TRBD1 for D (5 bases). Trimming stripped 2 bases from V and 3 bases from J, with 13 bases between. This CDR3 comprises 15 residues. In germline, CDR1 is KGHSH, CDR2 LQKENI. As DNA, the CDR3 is TGTGCCAGCTCACCAAGCGGGGCGGAGGACACTGAAGCTTTCTTT. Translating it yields CASSPSGAEDTEAFF.

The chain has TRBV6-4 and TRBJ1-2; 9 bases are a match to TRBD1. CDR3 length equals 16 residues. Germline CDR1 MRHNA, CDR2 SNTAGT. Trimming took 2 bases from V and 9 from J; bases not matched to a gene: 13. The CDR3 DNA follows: TGTGCCAGCAGTGACCAAAACCCGGGACAGGGTCGGCGCTACACCTTC. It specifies CASSDQNPGQGRRYTF.

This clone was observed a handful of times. DNA for the CDR3: TGTGCCAGCAGTGAACAGGGGGTGAACACTGAAGCTTTCTTT. Translated: CASSEQGVNTEAFF. V usage is TRBV2 and J usage is TRBJ1-1; 7 nucleotides match TRBD1. Germline V CDR1 and CDR2: SNHLY, FYNNEI. With 2 bases clipped from V and 0 bases from J, the junction kept 0 bases outside the gene matches. This CDR3 comprises 14 residues.

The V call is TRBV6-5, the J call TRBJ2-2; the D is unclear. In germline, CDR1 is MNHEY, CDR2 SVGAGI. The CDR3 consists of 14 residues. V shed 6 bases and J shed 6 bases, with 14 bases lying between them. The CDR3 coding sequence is TGTGCCAGCAGGCAAGGCTCGTTCCCCGGGGAGCTGTTTTTT. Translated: CASRQGSFPGELFF.

CDR3 amino acids: CSVRQGTAYEQYF. The CDR3 DNA follows: TGCAGCGTCCGACAGGGGACAGCCTACGAGCAGTACTTC. The V gene is TRBV29-1, the J gene TRBJ2-7; 8 nucleotides match TRBD1. The CDR3 runs to 13 residues. V was clipped by 6 bases and J by 2 bases; unmatched bases: 6. Looked up from germline, CDR1 is SQVTM and CDR2 is ANQGSEA.

As DNA, the CDR3 is TGCGCCAGCAGCTCACCCCCTAGCGTAGTAACGAACACCGGGGAGCTGTTTTTT. It codes for CASSSPPSVVTNTGELFF. This chain links TRBV4-1 with TRBJ2-2; D is possibly TRBD2 (6 bases). V lost 5 bases and J 0 bases, leaving 19 bases between the germline ends. Per germline, CDR1 MGHRA and CDR2 YSYEKL. CDR3 length equals 18 residues.

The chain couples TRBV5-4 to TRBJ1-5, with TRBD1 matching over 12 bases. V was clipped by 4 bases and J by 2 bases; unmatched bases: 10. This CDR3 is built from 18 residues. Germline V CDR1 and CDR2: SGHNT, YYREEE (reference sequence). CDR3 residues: CASSVRDRGPGGNQPQHF. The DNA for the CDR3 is TGTGCCAGCAGCGTCCGGGACAGGGGGCCGGGAGGCAATCAGCCCCAGCATTTT.

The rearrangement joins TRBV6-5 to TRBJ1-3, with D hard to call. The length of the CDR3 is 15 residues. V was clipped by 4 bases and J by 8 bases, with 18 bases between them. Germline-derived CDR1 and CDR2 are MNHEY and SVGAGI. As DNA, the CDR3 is TGTGCCAGCAGTTCTCCGGCCGGGCTTGCCCACACCATATATTTT. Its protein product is CASSSPAGLAHTIYF.

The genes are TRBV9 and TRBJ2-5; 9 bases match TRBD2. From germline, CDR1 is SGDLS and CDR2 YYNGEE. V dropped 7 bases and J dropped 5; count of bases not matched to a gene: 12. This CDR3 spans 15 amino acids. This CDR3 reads CASAGGPGVKETQYF. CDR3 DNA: TGTGCCAGCGCGGGAGGGCCAGGTGTGAAGGAGACCCAGTACTTC.

The CDR3 sequence: CAWSVDGNSPLHF. As DNA, the CDR3 is TGTGCCTGGAGTGTTGACGGTAATTCACCCCTCCACTTT. The genes are TRBV30 and TRBJ1-6; D is undetermined. V lost 0 bases and J lost 6, with 6 bases in between. The CDR3 length is 13 residues. The V gene's germline CDR1 is GTSNPN and CDR2 SVGIG (reference sequence). The whole variable domain, filled in from reference TRBV30 and TRBJ1-6, reads SQTIHQWPATLVQPVGSPLSLECTVEGTSNPNLYWYRQAAGRGLQLLFYSVGIGQISSEVPQNLSASRPQDRQFILSSKKLLLSDSGFYLCAWSVDGNSPLHFGNGTRLTVT.

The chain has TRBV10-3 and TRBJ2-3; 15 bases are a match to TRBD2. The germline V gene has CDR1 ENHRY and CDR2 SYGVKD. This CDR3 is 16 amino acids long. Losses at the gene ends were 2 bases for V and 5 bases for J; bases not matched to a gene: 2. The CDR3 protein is CAISEGLAGGEDTQYF. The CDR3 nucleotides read TGTGCCATCAGTGAGGGACTAGCGGGAGGGGAAGATACGCAGTATTTT.

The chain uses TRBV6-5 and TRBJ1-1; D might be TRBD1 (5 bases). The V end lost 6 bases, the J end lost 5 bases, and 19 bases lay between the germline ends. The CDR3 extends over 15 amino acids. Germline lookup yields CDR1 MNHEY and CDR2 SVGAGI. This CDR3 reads CASSGAGGTGTEAFF. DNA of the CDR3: TGTGCCAGCAGCGGAGCGGGGGGGACGGGGACTGAAGCTTTCTTT.

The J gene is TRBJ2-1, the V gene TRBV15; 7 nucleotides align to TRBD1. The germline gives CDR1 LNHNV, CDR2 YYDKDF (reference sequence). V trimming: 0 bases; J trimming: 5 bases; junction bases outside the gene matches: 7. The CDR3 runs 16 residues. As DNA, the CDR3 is TGTGCCACCAGCAGAGATCTGGCAGGGGGTCACAATGAGCAGTTCTTC. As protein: CATSRDLAGGHNEQFF. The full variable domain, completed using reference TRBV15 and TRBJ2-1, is DAMVIQNPRYQVTQFGKPVTLSCSQTLNHNVMYWYQQKSSQAPKLLFHYYDKDFNNEADTPDNFQSRRPNTSFCFLDIRSPGLGDTAMYLCATSRDLAGGHNEQFFGPGTRLTVL.

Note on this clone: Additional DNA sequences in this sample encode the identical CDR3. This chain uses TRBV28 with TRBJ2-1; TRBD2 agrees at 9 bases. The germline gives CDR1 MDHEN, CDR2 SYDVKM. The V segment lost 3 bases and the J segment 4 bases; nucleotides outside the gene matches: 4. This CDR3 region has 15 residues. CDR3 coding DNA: TGTGCCAGCAGTTTGACTAGCGGACGGTACAATGAGCAGTTCTTC. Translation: CASSLTSGRYNEQFF.

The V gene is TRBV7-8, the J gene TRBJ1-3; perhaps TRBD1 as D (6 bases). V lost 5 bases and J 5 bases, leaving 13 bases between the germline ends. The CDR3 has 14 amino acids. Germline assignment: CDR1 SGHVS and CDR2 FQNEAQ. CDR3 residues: CASSPNRVRNTIYF. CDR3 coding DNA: TGTGCCAGCAGCCCAAACAGGGTCCGAAACACCATATATTTT.